The 14 T cell receptor beta chains listed next were all sequenced from one sample in a study of T cells after posttransplantation cyclophosphamide. Controls had myeloablative marrow grafts with methotrexate and calcineurin inhibitor, sampled at 1 year. Assay used: immunoSEQ multiplex PCR; TCRdb lists only in-frame clones, some missing. Of over 20,000 clones in the sample, approximately 86% were seen once. The material was PBMCs, obtained around 53 weeks after allogeneic stem cell transplant with calcineurin inhibitor and methotrexate. Receptors were obtained from a female patient between 30 and 39 years old who received an allogeneic stem cell transplant from an unrelated donor, was CMV-positive, and had acute and chronic GVHD. Some T cells may be graft donor cells.

The chain is built from TRBV27 and TRBJ1-2; no clear D. The CDR3 has 12 residues. V was pared by 4 bases and J by 3 bases, with 6 bases between. Germline-derived CDR1 and CDR2 are MNHEY and SMNVEV (reference sequence). This CDR3 is CASSSNDYGYTF. The CDR3 DNA reads TGTGCCAGCAGTTCAAATGACTATGGCTACACCTTC.

The chain has TRBV7-3 and TRBJ2-1; 8 nucleotides match TRBD2. Germline V gives CDR1 SGHTA, CDR2 FQGTGA. Losses at the gene ends were 5 bases for V and 4 bases for J; bases not matched to a gene: 4. This CDR3 region has 14 residues. The CDR3 loop reads CASSRIAGYNEQFF. CDR3 DNA sequence: TGTGCCAGCAGCAGAATAGCGGGGTACAATGAGCAGTTCTTC.

The chain employs TRBV2 and TRBJ2-1; TRBD2 might be the D (6 bases). V was trimmed by 11 bases and J by 6 bases, leaving 11 bases between them. In germline, CDR1 is SNHLY, CDR2 FYNNEI. The CDR3 runs to 11 residues. CDR3 DNA: TGTGCCTCGACTAGGGGCAATGAGCAGTTCTTC. The encoded protein is CASTRGNEQFF.

This clone was counted once. V gene TRBV5-1 combines with J gene TRBJ2-2; possible D gene TRBD1, 6 bases. Trimming shortened V by 7 bases and J by 7 bases, and 23 bases separated the two germline ends. This CDR3 has 16 residues. Germline V CDR1 and CDR2: SGHRS, YFSETQ. CDR3 amino acids: CASGGLREKPGGELFF. The CDR3 DNA reads TGCGCCAGCGGGGGCTTGAGGGAGAAACCTGGCGGGGAGCTGTTTTTT.

This sequence joins TRBV19 and TRBJ1-2, with D perhaps TRBD1 (6 bases). Germline lookup yields CDR1 LNHDA and CDR2 SQIVND (reference sequence). The CDR3 loop spans 13 amino acids. Trimming stripped 6 bases from V and 7 bases from J, with 15 bases between. The CDR3 DNA is TGTGCCAGTAGAGTTACAGGGTCCGGTGGCTACACCTTC. Residues: CASRVTGSGGYTF.

J is TRBJ1-1 and V is TRBV5-1, with D perhaps matching TRBD1 (5 bases). Germline-derived CDR1 and CDR2 are SGHRS and YFSETQ. The CDR3 loop spans 15 amino acids. The V and J ends lost 4 bases and 4 bases respectively, with 17 bases between them. CDR3 loop: CASSQGRVPSTEAFF. In nucleotides, the CDR3 is TGCGCCAGCAGCCAAGGCAGGGTTCCCAGCACTGAAGCTTTCTTT.

This chain connects TRBV5-8 to TRBJ2-7; D not resolved. V dropped 4 bases and J dropped 5 bases, with 7 bases sitting between them. The germline gives CDR1 SGHTS, CDR2 YDEGEE. The CDR3 totals 11 residues. CDR3: CASSPHHEQYF. DNA of the CDR3: TGTGCCAGCAGCCCCCATCACGAGCAGTACTTC.

The V call is TRBV7-2, the J call TRBJ1-4; no clear D. CDR1 and CDR2 from the germline V gene are SGHTA and FQGNSA. V lost 1 base and J lost 2, with 11 bases in between. The CDR3 extends over 16 amino acids. The CDR3 nucleotides read TGTGCCAGCAGCTTAGGGTATGGCGGGACTAATGAAAAACTGTTTTTT. Amino acid sequence: CASSLGYGGTNEKLFF.

This clone appeared a single time. This chain links TRBV11-3 with TRBJ1-1, with TRBD1 matching over 8 bases. With V trimmed by 5 bases and J by 3 bases, 2 bases remained unmatched. Germline loops: CDR1 SGHNT, CDR2 YENEEA. This CDR3 contains 13 residues. In DNA, the CDR3 is TGTGCCAGCAGCATACAGGGGGACACTGAAGCTTTCTTT. It specifies CASSIQGDTEAFF.

V and J are TRBV10-1 and TRBJ2-2, with 7 bases matching TRBD2. The CDR3 contains 16 residues. CDR1 is WNHNN, CDR2 SYGVQD, per germline (reference sequence). V was pared by 6 bases and J by 3 bases, with 10 bases of the junction left unmatched. CDR3 protein: CASSATSVGDTGELFF. In DNA form, the CDR3 reads TGCGCCAGCAGCGCCACTAGCGTGGGGGACACCGGGGAGCTGTTTTTT.

This rearrangement joins TRBV6-1 to TRBJ1-5, with D possibly being TRBD1 (5 bases). Germline V gene sequence: CDR1 MNHNS, CDR2 SASEGT. V dropped 4 bases and J dropped 6 bases, with 10 bases sitting between them. The CDR3 loop spans 13 amino acids. CDR3 coding DNA: TGTGCCAGCAGTGGACCAGGGCCTCAGCCCCAGCATTTT. Its translation is CASSGPGPQPQHF.

This rearrangement joins TRBV5-6 to TRBJ2-7; D is unclear. Trimming took 4 bases from V and 0 from J, leaving 14 bases between them. This CDR3 contains 15 residues. Germline CDR1 and CDR2: SGHDT and YYEEEE. CDR3 DNA sequence: TGTGCCAGCAGCCGTCGCCCCCTGAGCTCCTACGAGCAGTACTTC. This codes for CASSRRPLSSYEQYF.

J is TRBJ2-5 and V is TRBV5-4; 8 bases match TRBD2. Germline CDR1 SGHNT, CDR2 YYREEE (reference sequence). Losses at the gene ends were 6 bases for V and 1 base for J; bases not matched to a gene: 11. There are 16 residues in the CDR3. CDR3 amino acids: CASTRGNSGVQETQYF. In nucleotides, the CDR3 is TGTGCCAGCACCCGAGGGAATAGCGGGGTCCAAGAGACCCAGTACTTC.

The V and J genes are TRBV6-1 and TRBJ1-2; D call uncertain. The CDR3 is 13 residues long. The germline V and J ends were trimmed by 2 bases and 6 bases, with 10 bases remaining between them. CDR1 MNHNS and CDR2 SASEGT come from the germline V gene. The CDR3 region has the DNA TGTGCCAGCAGTGAAACTAAGTTAGATGGCTACACCTTC. Its translation: CASSETKLDGYTF.